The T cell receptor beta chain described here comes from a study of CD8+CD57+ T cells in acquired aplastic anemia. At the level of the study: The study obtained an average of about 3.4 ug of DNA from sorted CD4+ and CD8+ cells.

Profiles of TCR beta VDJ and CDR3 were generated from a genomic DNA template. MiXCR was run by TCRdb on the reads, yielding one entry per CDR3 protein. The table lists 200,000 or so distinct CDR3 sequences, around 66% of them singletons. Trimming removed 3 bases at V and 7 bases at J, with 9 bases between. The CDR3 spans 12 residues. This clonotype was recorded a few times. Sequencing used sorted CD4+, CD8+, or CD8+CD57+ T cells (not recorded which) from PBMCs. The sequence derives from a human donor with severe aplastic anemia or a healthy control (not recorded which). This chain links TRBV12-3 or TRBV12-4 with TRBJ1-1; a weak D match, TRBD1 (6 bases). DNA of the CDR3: TGTGCCAGCAGTTTCGGGGGCGATGAAGCTTTCTTT. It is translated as CASSFGGDEAFF.